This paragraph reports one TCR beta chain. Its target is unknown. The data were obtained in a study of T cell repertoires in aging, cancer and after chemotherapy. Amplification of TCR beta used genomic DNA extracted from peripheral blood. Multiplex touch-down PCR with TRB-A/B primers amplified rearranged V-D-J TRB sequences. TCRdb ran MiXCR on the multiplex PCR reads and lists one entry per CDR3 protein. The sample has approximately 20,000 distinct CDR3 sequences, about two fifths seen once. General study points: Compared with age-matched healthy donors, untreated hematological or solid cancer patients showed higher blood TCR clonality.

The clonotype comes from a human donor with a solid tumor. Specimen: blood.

The CDR3 reads CATSRVLAVSYEQYF. The CDR3 nucleotides are TGTGCCACCAGCAGAGTACTAGCGGTCTCCTACGAGCAGTACTTC. This rearrangement joins TRBV15 to TRBJ2-7; TRBD2 matches 8 bases. Germline CDR1 LNHNV, CDR2 YYDKDF (reference sequence). V gave up 1 base and J gave up 0 bases; unmatched junction bases: 2. The CDR3 covers 15 residues.